This T cell receptor beta chain was captured in a study of cytomegalovirus exposure and HLA in healthy donors (dated by TCRdb to the late 2010s). About the investigation overall: An earlier analysis of some 600 of the donors reported under 300 Gb of sequence data and around 110 million unique TCR beta sequences obtained from about 170 million T cells. An early release that covered 640 HLA-typed donors contained approximately 300 gigabases of sequencing data and approximately 85 million unique TCR sequences. The genetic ancestry cluster associated with self-reported Caucasian donors included around 76% of the roughly 390 genotyped donors. The study aimed to test whether cataloging public T cell receptors could reveal signatures of past pathogen exposure. Using immunosequencing, the study profiled T cell repertoires from fewer than 700 subjects and related those repertoires to cytomegalovirus serostatus. A separate validation cohort of over 95 different subjects was used in addition to the 666-subject first cohort. To predict cytomegalovirus infection status, the study brought together high-throughput TCR immunosequencing, statistical association of individual TCRs with disease status, and machine learning. A later analysis re-analyzed previously published TCR beta repertoires from 600 to 850 donors and added high-resolution HLA genotyping to study TCR occurrence patterns. In the later analysis, no new phenotypic data were used to find candidate immune exposures; instead, reliance was placed on TCR beta sequences and their occurrence across donors. In an earlier analysis of more than 550 of the donors, high-throughput TCR beta sequencing was used to judge whether each TCR beta V gene segment behaved as functional or pseudogenic. Donor age, sex, ethnicity and CMV serostatus were collected together with the repertoire data. A later genetic analysis took genome-wide SNP genotypes for about three fifths of the roughly 700 donors and used that subset as a discovery cohort. All discovery cohort repertoires had been generated using a single sequencing platform. HLA typing included class I and class II loci at four-digit resolution. Typing coverage varied by locus: roughly 629-630 donors for A, B, C, DRB1 and DQB1; roughly 520 for DQA1; about 590 for DPA1; about 450 for DPB1. Roughly 5 DR-DQ haplotypes were handled as single units for association and clustering, since linkage in the cohort was strong. Across about 370 genotyped donors of the cohort, an average of about 240,000 unique TCR beta nucleotide sequences per donor were sequenced, and approximately 17% of those sequences were non-productive.

Libraries came from the immunoSEQ multiplex PCR assay. For the multiplex PCR, a mixture combining 60 forward primers for TCR Vbeta segments and 13 reverse primers for TCR Jbeta segments was used. The CDR3 region of rearranged TCR beta genes was amplified from genomic DNA by a multiplex PCR assay. The Illumina HiSeq System was used to sequence the amplified TCR beta libraries as 87-base-pair reads. The authors processed their data as follows. Across the roughly 670 repertoires, a later analysis counted roughly 77 million unique TCR beta chains, some 11 million of which were shared by at least two donors. Raw reads were error-corrected and collapsed into unique sequences by a nearest-neighbor algorithm in which closely related sequences were merged to remove PCR and sequencing errors. V, D and J gene segments were assigned by aligning CDR3 sequences to IMGT reference sequences. For a sequence to be retained, a match of at least six nucleotides was required to both a V gene segment and a J gene segment. Rearrangements were called productive when the CDR3 lacked stop codons and stayed in frame with V and J; all others were non-productive. CDR3 was defined according to IMGT convention as the region running from the second conserved V-encoded cysteine to the conserved J-encoded phenylalanine. The earlier analysis of roughly 590 of the donors excluded any sequence lacking an unambiguous match to a single V gene segment. In an earlier analysis of several hundred of the donors, a V segment was called functional when productive rearrangements were above 56.7%, and segregating when the standard deviation between donors exceeded 5%. A statistical classification framework was built to diagnose cytomegalovirus status from the catalog of TCR beta chain sequences. In a later analysis, V and J genes were assigned by comparing TCR nucleotide sequences against IMGT/GENE-DB human TR gene sequences. The TCRdist pipeline was used in a later analysis to assign CDR3 sequences and most-parsimonious VDJ recombination scenarios. A later analysis defined each TCR beta chain by its CDR3 amino acid sequence plus V-gene family, and excluded reads lacking a unique V-gene family. As a way to deal with suspected cross-contamination and a sequencing artifact, a later analysis dropped more than 500 nucleotide sequences that were highly shared and had low generation probability. For each public chain, a later analysis derived a clonal expansion index from normalized ranks of inferred template counts within each repertoire. In a later analysis, generation probabilities were computed with a VDJ recombination model fitted to out-of-frame rearrangements, and the resulting probabilities were checked against IGoR. In a later analysis, hypergeometric tests were used to score TCR-TCR, TCR-HLA and TCR-CMV co-occurrence, with a repertoire-size bias correction applied to TCR pairs. A later analysis estimated false discovery rates by permuting HLA or CMV assignments 20 times. In a later analysis, co-occurring TCRs were grouped using DBSCAN, and TCRdist sequence similarity was added for clustering within HLA-allele-positive subsets. Repertoires with fewer than 30,000 or more than 120,000 public chains were left out of co-occurrence clustering, as were five repertoires with anomalous nucleotide sharing. TCRdb limited this immuneACCESS table to in-frame rearrangements with V and J called. A share of clones is missing; checked studies link under half to unresolved V genes, and the rest is unexplained. D and trimming come from the DNA, and the V and J calls and clone size come from that table. The sample profile shows over 150,000 clones; about 88% of them were found once. The top ten clonotypes cover about 0.24% of the sample.

The cohort comprised some 700 healthy bone marrow donors. Cohort members were all nominally healthy when sampled, although unrecorded immune exposures were likely present. The donor was CMV seronegative and belonged to the group of around 400 seronegative cohort members. A peripheral blood sample was collected from each donor, and TCR beta sequencing was performed on peripheral blood mononuclear cells. Genomic DNA extraction from the blood cell samples was performed with the Qiagen DNeasy Blood Extraction Kit. What the authors observed across the whole study: HLA typing was unavailable for some donors at each locus, so association tests used only the typed subset. A group of highly shared sequence variants was considered likely to be a technical artifact of the sequencing pipeline. In a later genetic analysis, fewer N-insertions in productive TCRs were reported among donors in an Asian-associated ancestry cluster than the roughly 640-donor mean. At a false discovery rate of 0.05, a later analysis linked around 15,000 TCR beta sequences to specific HLA alleles. The study listed 150 to 200 TCR beta chains as associated with cytomegalovirus. In this cohort, only TCR beta chains were sequenced, and detectable features were limited by the absence of alpha or paired-chain data. A later analysis found that TCR association rates varied across HLA loci, with DRB1 alleles showing the most associated TCRs and HLA-C alleles the fewest. Most TCR sequences were observed very rarely across donors, whereas some public TCRs were present in many individuals. V-gene and J-gene trimming of TCR beta chains was associated with a missense DCLRE1C variant in a later genetic analysis, and the association was replicated in an independent cohort. Linkage disequilibrium might explain the correlated functional status among segregating V segments, but an unknown experimental factor could not be excluded. Compared with equally common non-associated chains, HLA-associated TCR beta chains in a later analysis were more clonally expanded and had lower generation probabilities. Cytomegalovirus status was reported to be diagnosed by the classifier with high specificity and sensitivity in both the original and validation cohorts. Assigning TCR associations to individual alleles was difficult when HLA alleles, especially DR and DQ, strongly co-occurred. A further reported finding was that TCR beta sequences accurately predicted the HLA-A and HLA-B alleles for most subjects in the first cohort. According to a later analysis, most CMV-associated TCR beta chains appeared to be HLA-restricted, and the HLA associations seemed to be driven largely by CMV exposure. An earlier analysis of 587 of the donors showed that most TCR beta V segments appeared in productive rearrangements either about 87% or about 30% of the time, which broadly matched IMGT annotations. Presence/absence analyses assumed roughly uniform sequencing depth across donors, an assumption that may not hold. Around 16 rarely observed V segments, including chromosome 9 orphons, were excluded from the earlier analysis of about 610 of the donors because counts were too low. Several of the top co-occurrence clusters appeared to be linked to parvovirus B19, influenza, CMV and Epstein-Barr virus, according to a later analysis. The only immune exposure information available for the cohort was CMV serostatus. A few of the identified cytomegalovirus-associated TCR beta chains were confirmed in vitro to be specific for cytomegalovirus antigens. The authors suggested that the approach could potentially be generalized to other disease states and immunological phenotypes.

As to this clone: Its antigen is not yet known. There are no base qualities to consult, and no much larger clone falls within one base.

This TCR was recovered from a girl less than two years old in good health and CMV-seronegative. Material: PBMCs.

The CDR3 region: CASTGTGNPSRYEQYF. The nucleotide sequence is given as TGCGCCAGCACCGGGACAGGAAACCCTTCCCGTTACGAGCAGTACTTC. This sequence uses TRBV10-2 and TRBJ2-7; TRBD1 aligns with 8 central bases. Including the terminal cysteine and phenylalanine, the CDR3 comprises 16 residues. Only the CDR3 portion is preserved as DNA: 48 bases, with reading frame beginning at the first base. CDR1 WSHSY and CDR2 SAAADI are derived from the germline V gene. Unmatched junction bases come to 15, with V trimmed by 7 bases and J by 4 bases.